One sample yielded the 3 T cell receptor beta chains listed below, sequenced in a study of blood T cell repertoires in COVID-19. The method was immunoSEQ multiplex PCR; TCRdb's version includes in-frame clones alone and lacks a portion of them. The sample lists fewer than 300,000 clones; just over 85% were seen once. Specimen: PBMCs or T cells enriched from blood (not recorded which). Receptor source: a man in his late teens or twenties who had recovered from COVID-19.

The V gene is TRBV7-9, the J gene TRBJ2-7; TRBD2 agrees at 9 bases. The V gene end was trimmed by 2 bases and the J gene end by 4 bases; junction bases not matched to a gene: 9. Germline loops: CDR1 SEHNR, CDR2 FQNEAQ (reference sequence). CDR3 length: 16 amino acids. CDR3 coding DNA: TGTGCCAGCAGCTTATCATCAGCGGGGGGCCGGTACGAGCAGTACTTC. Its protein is CASSLSSAGGRYEQYF.

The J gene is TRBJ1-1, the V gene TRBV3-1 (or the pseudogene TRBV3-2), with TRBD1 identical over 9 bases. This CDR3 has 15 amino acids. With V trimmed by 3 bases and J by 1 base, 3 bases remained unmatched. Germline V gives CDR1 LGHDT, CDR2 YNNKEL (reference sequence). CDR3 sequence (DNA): TGTGCCAGCAGCCAGGGGACAGGGCGGAACACTGAAGCTTTCTTT. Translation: CASSQGTGRNTEAFF.

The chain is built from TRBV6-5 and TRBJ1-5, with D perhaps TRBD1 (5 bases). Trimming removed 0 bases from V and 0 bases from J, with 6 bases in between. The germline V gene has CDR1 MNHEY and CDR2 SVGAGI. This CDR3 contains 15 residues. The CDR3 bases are TGTGCCAGCAGTTACTCAGGGGTTAGCAATCAGCCCCAGCATTTT. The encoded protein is CASSYSGVSNQPQHF.